A selection of T cell receptor beta chains follows, all from one sample in a study of vaccination and CD4 T cells after COVID-19. What these receptors recognize is not known. TCRdb passed the PCR reads through MiXCR, listing each CDR3 protein once. This table has 3,900 or so distinct CDR3 sequences, about 17% appearing once. Sequenced material: CD4+ T cells from blood, cultured in vitro. All receptors derive from a human donor who had recovered from COVID-19. CDR3s include the opening cysteine and the closing phenylalanine or tryptophan. The order of the fields is V gene, J gene, CDR3 protein.

V gene: TRBV19; J gene: TRBJ1-2; CDR3 protein: CASKRGLLDGYTF
V gene: TRBV12-3/TRBV12-4; J gene: TRBJ1-2; CDR3 protein: CASKNRGGYGYTF
V gene: TRBV20-1; J gene: TRBJ1-3; CDR3 protein: CSARVPRSGNTIYF
V gene: TRBV30; J gene: TRBJ1-6; CDR3 protein: CAWSDEGYSPLHF
V gene: TRBV19; J gene: TRBJ1-5; CDR3 protein: CASNPVNQPQHF
V gene: TRBV2; J gene: TRBJ2-7; CDR3 protein: CASSWTGGVYDDEQYF
V gene: TRBV20-1; J gene: TRBJ1-5; CDR3 protein: CSAVDRGAYSNQPQHF
V gene: TRBV12-3/TRBV12-4; J gene: TRBJ2-1; CDR3 protein: CASSSSGGGEQFF
V gene: TRBV7-6; J gene: TRBJ1-4; CDR3 protein: CASSDQGMTNEKLFF
V gene: TRBV30; J gene: TRBJ2-7; CDR3 protein: CAWTRGHNEQYF
V gene: TRBV12-3/TRBV12-4; J gene: TRBJ1-1; CDR3 protein: CASNQLGRDLNTEAFF
V gene: TRBV6-1; J gene: TRBJ2-2; CDR3 protein: CASSTPAGDANTGELFF
V gene: TRBV7-8; J gene: TRBJ2-7; CDR3 protein: CASSTSVGEQYF
V gene: TRBV12-3/TRBV12-4; J gene: TRBJ2-3; CDR3 protein: CASSLTSGGTDTQYF
V gene: TRBV12-3/TRBV12-4; J gene: TRBJ2-3; CDR3 protein: CASSPREIRGYTDTQYF
V gene: TRBV11-2; J gene: TRBJ2-3; CDR3 protein: CASSLDSGTSGGVTDTQYF
V gene: TRBV11-2; J gene: TRBJ1-3; CDR3 protein: CASSWSVGNTIYF
V gene: TRBV5-1; J gene: TRBJ1-1; CDR3 protein: CASSPPGTITEAFF
V gene: TRBV3-1; J gene: TRBJ1-1; CDR3 protein: CASTLNDGNTEAFF
V gene: TRBV6-1; J gene: TRBJ2-7; CDR3 protein: CASRGTGSYEQYF
V gene: TRBV21-1; J gene: TRBJ1-5; CDR3 protein: CASSKAGGVRQPQHF
V gene: TRBV7-3; J gene: TRBJ2-1; CDR3 protein: CASSLRPLAVVEQFF
V gene: TRBV5-1; J gene: TRBJ2-2; CDR3 protein: CASSPSVRGVGGELFF
V gene: TRBV20-1; J gene: TRBJ1-6; CDR3 protein: CSAREDRGNSPLHF
V gene: TRBV6-5; J gene: TRBJ2-1; CDR3 protein: CASSYSAGGYNEQFF
V gene: TRBV20-1; J gene: TRBJ2-3; CDR3 protein: CSAKKSGLAADTQYF
V gene: TRBV12-3/TRBV12-4; J gene: TRBJ2-6; CDR3 protein: CASSVRGSGANVLTF
V gene: TRBV19; J gene: TRBJ1-3; CDR3 protein: CASSIDHGNTIYF
V gene: TRBV29-1; J gene: TRBJ1-2; CDR3 protein: CSVAVEGQGYGYTF
V gene: TRBV7-3; J gene: TRBJ2-1; CDR3 protein: CASSLDGGTYNEQFF
V gene: TRBV20-1; J gene: TRBJ1-4; CDR3 protein: CSASYPRASQREKLFF
V gene: TRBV20-1; J gene: TRBJ2-5; CDR3 protein: CSAMSGQDKISAQYF
V gene: TRBV12-3/TRBV12-4; J gene: TRBJ2-7; CDR3 protein: CASSLGRSYEQYF
V gene: TRBV7-8; J gene: TRBJ1-2; CDR3 protein: CASTPRPGAGYTF
V gene: TRBV12-3/TRBV12-4; J gene: TRBJ1-1; CDR3 protein: CASRPTAANTEAFF
V gene: TRBV29-1; J gene: TRBJ1-2; CDR3 protein: CSVDVRQGGGYTF
V gene: TRBV12-3/TRBV12-4; J gene: TRBJ2-3; CDR3 protein: CASSLNRAIPPTDTQYF
V gene: TRBV5-1; J gene: TRBJ2-3; CDR3 protein: CASSSDSGTSGSTDTQYF
V gene: TRBV7-9; J gene: TRBJ1-4; CDR3 protein: CASSLERGVNEKLFF
V gene: TRBV12-3/TRBV12-4; J gene: TRBJ2-5; CDR3 protein: CASSADRAQETQYF
V gene: TRBV20-1; J gene: TRBJ2-3; CDR3 protein: CSAQRGGTDTQYF
V gene: TRBV12-3/TRBV12-4; J gene: TRBJ2-1; CDR3 protein: CASILGTAGVNEQFF
V gene: TRBV5-1; J gene: TRBJ1-5; CDR3 protein: CASSLTGGQQPQHF
V gene: TRBV2; J gene: TRBJ2-7; CDR3 protein: CASKQGYHEQYF
V gene: TRBV5-1; J gene: TRBJ1-1; CDR3 protein: CASSLDTVYGEAFF
V gene: TRBV12-3/TRBV12-4; J gene: TRBJ1-2; CDR3 protein: CASRHRDIFLYGYTF
V gene: TRBV19; J gene: TRBJ2-7; CDR3 protein: CASSRTERSEQYF
V gene: TRBV19; J gene: TRBJ2-2; CDR3 protein: CASSGQNTGELFF
V gene: TRBV6-2/TRBV6-3; J gene: TRBJ2-7; CDR3 protein: CASRRTSGGTYEQYF
V gene: TRBV29-1; J gene: TRBJ1-1; CDR3 protein: CSVGRQPTEAFF
V gene: TRBV10-3; J gene: TRBJ1-3; CDR3 protein: CAISVQGYGNTIYF
V gene: TRBV7-9; J gene: TRBJ1-5; CDR3 protein: CASSPEGHQPQHF
V gene: TRBV30; J gene: TRBJ2-1; CDR3 protein: CAWRGYNEQFF
V gene: TRBV6-1; J gene: TRBJ1-4; CDR3 protein: CASSKTGPNEKLFF
V gene: TRBV6-1; J gene: TRBJ1-5; CDR3 protein: CASSLNRQGESNQPQHF
V gene: TRBV6-1; J gene: TRBJ1-4; CDR3 protein: CASTQRQDPNEKLFF
V gene: TRBV12-3/TRBV12-4; J gene: TRBJ2-7; CDR3 protein: CASSYRGGDPYEQYF
V gene: TRBV6-1; J gene: TRBJ1-1; CDR3 protein: CASSVTGQGAEAFF